Following are 23 T cell receptor beta chains from one sample sequenced in a study of T cells and copy number aberrations in small-cell lung cancer. Sequencing used immunoSEQ multiplex PCR; TCRdb keeps in-frame clones, though not all of them. The table lists approximately 3,100 clones, 90% of them singletons. Input material: normal tissue next to the tumor. These receptors all come from a man aged 50-59 years with small cell lung cancer.

The genes are TRBV6-5 and TRBJ1-4; maybe TRBD1 (5 bases). In germline, CDR1 is MNHEY, CDR2 SVGAGI. Between the trimmed V and J ends, which lost 4 bases and 8 bases, there was a span of 8 bases. The CDR3 sequence is 12 residues long. The CDR3 bases are TGTGCCAGCAGTTTAAAGGGGGAAAAACTGTTTTTT. As protein: CASSLKGEKLFF.

The chain carries TRBV30 and TRBJ2-3; 7 bases are a match to TRBD2. In germline, CDR1 is GTSNPN, CDR2 SVGIG (reference sequence). V lost 5 bases, J lost 2 bases, and 4 bases stayed unmatched. The CDR3 contains 13 residues. CDR3 in amino acids: CAWGREITDTQYF. CDR3 sequence (DNA): TGTGCCTGGGGGCGGGAGATCACAGATACGCAGTATTTT.

V usage is TRBV25-1 and J usage is TRBJ2-1; no clear D. Per germline, CDR1 MGHDK and CDR2 SYGVNS. V lost 3 bases and J lost 10, with 10 bases in between. The CDR3 totals 12 residues. The DNA of the CDR3 is TGTGCCAGCAGTGATGCCTGGAAAGAGCAGTTCTTC. It encodes CASSDAWKEQFF.

This clone is large in the sample. This chain uses TRBV7-8 with TRBJ2-5; the match to TRBD2 covers 9 bases. The trim removed 7 bases at V and 5 bases at J, leaving 14 bases unmatched. Germline CDR1 is SGHVS and CDR2 is FQNEAQ. The CDR3 consists of 16 residues. The CDR3 here is CASTPPGLALGETQYF. CDR3 sequence (DNA): TGTGCCAGCACCCCACCGGGACTAGCCCTTGGGGAGACCCAGTACTTC.

J is TRBJ2-5 and V is TRBV5-1; D unclear. There are 15 residues in the CDR3. Germline V gives CDR1 SGHRS, CDR2 YFSETQ. Trimming shortened V by 0 bases and J by 1 base, and 10 bases separated the two germline ends. Here the CDR3 reads CASSLGNKPQETQYF. Written as DNA, the CDR3 is TGCGCCAGCAGCTTGGGGAACAAACCCCAAGAGACCCAGTACTTC.

J is TRBJ1-2 and V is TRBV6-1; D unresolved. The length of the CDR3 is 12 residues. The germline CDR1 and CDR2 sequences are MNHNS and SASEGT. V dropped 6 bases and J dropped 8 bases, with 13 bases sitting between them. The CDR3 here is CASSLGPAGYTF. CDR3 coding DNA: TGTGCCAGCAGCCTGGGTCCAGCCGGCTACACCTTC.

This clone qualifies as large. The rearrangement joins TRBV6-5 to TRBJ2-5; 8 bases are a match to TRBD1. The CDR3 loop spans 14 amino acids. With V trimmed by 5 bases and J by 4 bases, 6 bases remained unmatched. Looked up from germline, CDR1 is MNHEY and CDR2 is SVGAGI. The DNA for the CDR3 is TGTGCCAGCAGTCCACAGGGGGACGGAGAGACCCAGTACTTC. This codes for CASSPQGDGETQYF.

The chain has TRBV9 and TRBJ1-3; D is perhaps TRBD1 (5 bases). V was clipped by 3 bases and J by 0 bases, with 10 bases between them. CDR1 is SGDLS and CDR2 is YYNGEE in the germline V gene. The CDR3 is 15 amino acids. The CDR3 protein is CASSGGTFSGNTIYF. DNA for the CDR3: TGTGCCAGCAGCGGGGGGACCTTCTCTGGAAACACCATATATTTT.

The chain carries TRBV5-1 and TRBJ2-5; D is undetermined. The V gene's germline CDR1 is SGHRS and CDR2 YFSETQ. CDR3 size: 12 residues. With 4 bases removed from V and 2 bases from J, the gap between germline ends came to 6 bases. CDR3 in amino acids: CASSPNQETQYF. As DNA, the CDR3 is TGCGCCAGCAGCCCTAATCAAGAGACCCAGTACTTC.

This chain uses TRBV4-1 with TRBJ1-1, with D possibly TRBD1 on 6 matching bases. CDR3 size: 15 residues. Germline V lookup: CDR1 MGHRA, CDR2 YSYEKL. Trimming removed 0 bases at V and 1 base at J, with 9 bases between. The CDR3 spells CASSQETGSNTEAFF. CDR3 DNA: TGCGCCAGCAGCCAAGAAACAGGGTCGAACACTGAAGCTTTCTTT.

This chain joins TRBV20-1 and TRBJ2-3; TRBD2 matches at 7 bases. The V gene end was trimmed by 6 bases and the J gene end by 7 bases; junction bases not matched to a gene: 1. This CDR3 is 10 amino acids long. Germline CDR1 DFQATT, CDR2 SNEGSKA (reference sequence). The CDR3 DNA follows: TGCAGTGCGGGGGGGAATACGCAGTATTTT. It encodes CSAGGNTQYF.

V and J are TRBV19 and TRBJ1-5; D is undetermined. The CDR3 covers 15 residues. The germline gives CDR1 LNHDA, CDR2 SQIVND (reference sequence). The V end lost 6 bases, the J end lost 3 bases, and 15 bases lay between the germline ends. The CDR3: CASSPPRWNNQPQHF. CDR3 coding DNA: TGTGCCAGTAGCCCCCCCCGATGGAACAATCAGCCCCAGCATTTT.

A few counts support this clone. In the same sample, other DNA sequences code for this CDR3. The CDR3 coding sequence is TGCGCCAGCAGTGACAGGGGCTGGACTGAAGCTTTCTTT. Its protein is CASSDRGWTEAFF. The genes are TRBV10-1 and TRBJ1-1; a weak D match, TRBD1 (6 bases). The CDR3 totals 13 residues. Germline V gene lookup returns CDR1 WNHNN and CDR2 SYGVQD (reference sequence). V gave up 3 bases and J gave up 5 bases, with 10 bases separating them.

The chain links TRBV4-1 to TRBJ2-7, with a tentative D call TRBD1 (6 bases). Germline V CDR1 and CDR2: MGHRA, YSYEKL. The CDR3 contains 16 residues. V lost 4 bases and J 2 bases, leaving 18 bases between the germline ends. The CDR3 DNA reads TGCGCCAGCAGCCCATGGGACATGGCGGTTACCTACGAGCAGTACTTC. Translating it yields CASSPWDMAVTYEQYF.

The V and J genes are TRBV4-3 and TRBJ1-4; D unclear. V lost 4 bases, J lost 7 bases, and 19 bases lay in between. Germline loops: CDR1 LGHNA, CDR2 YSLEER. The CDR3 length is 16 residues. The CDR3 here is CASSRLDNPTGEKLFF. CDR3 DNA: TGCGCCAGCAGCCGGCTAGACAACCCAACGGGTGAAAAACTGTTTTTT.

This sequence joins TRBV9 and TRBJ1-3; D unresolved. The CDR3 consists of 15 residues. V was cut by 0 bases and J by 0 bases, with 7 bases left in between. Germline V gives CDR1 SGDLS, CDR2 YYNGEE. CDR3 DNA sequence: TGTGCCAGCAGCGTAGATGGCAACTCTGGAAACACCATATATTTT. Its protein product is CASSVDGNSGNTIYF.

The V call is TRBV6-6, the J call TRBJ2-3; TRBD1 matches 7 bases. The germline gives CDR1 MNHNY, CDR2 SVGAGI (reference sequence). CDR3 length equals 14 residues. V lost 8 bases, J lost 1 base, and 6 bases stayed unmatched. This CDR3 is CASSRQGGTDTQYF. The CDR3 DNA sequence: TGTGCCAGCTCCCGCCAGGGGGGCACAGATACGCAGTATTTT.

This clone has more than one count but fewer than ten. This same CDR3 is encoded by further DNA sequences in the sample. CDR3 DNA: TGCGCCAGCAGCCAAGATGGGACAGGGGACACTGAAGCTTTCTTT. Its translation: CASSQDGTGDTEAFF. The chain is built from TRBV4-1 and TRBJ1-1; 10 bases line up with TRBD1. V trimming: 0 bases; J trimming: 3 bases; junction bases outside the gene matches: 1. This CDR3 is built from 15 residues. Looked up from germline, CDR1 is MGHRA and CDR2 is YSYEKL.

This CDR3 reads CACPDRINYGYTF. The CDR3 coding sequence is TGTGCCTGCCCCGACAGGATTAACTATGGCTACACCTTC. The chain combines TRBV30 with TRBJ1-2, with a weak D call TRBD1 (6 bases). Germline V gene sequence: CDR1 GTSNPN, CDR2 SVGIG (reference sequence). The CDR3 contains 13 residues. V was clipped by 6 bases and J by 1 base, with 12 bases between them.

The gene calls are TRBV7-8 and TRBJ1-6, with 9 bases aligning to TRBD1. This CDR3 is 17 amino acids long. From germline, CDR1 is SGHVS and CDR2 FQNEAQ. With V trimmed by 5 bases and J by 10 bases, 15 bases remained unmatched. This chain's CDR3 is CASSPRQGEASLSPLHF. DNA for the CDR3: TGTGCCAGCAGCCCAAGACAGGGGGAGGCGTCGCTCTCACCCCTCCACTTT.

The chain employs TRBV6-6 and TRBJ1-5, with D perhaps TRBD1 (5 bases). The ends were cut back, 10 bases at V and 7 bases at J, with 17 bases in the middle. The CDR3 contains 13 residues. Germline V gene data show CDR1 as MNHNY and CDR2 as SVGAGI (reference sequence). The chain's CDR3 is CATKGIGDQPQHF. For the CDR3, the DNA is TGTGCCACCAAGGGGATTGGGGACCAGCCCCAGCATTTT.

This rearrangement joins TRBV5-8 to TRBJ1-1; D not certain. Germline-derived CDR1 and CDR2 are SGHTS and YDEGEE. CDR3 size: 9 residues. V lost 3 bases, J lost 6 bases, and 0 bases lay in between. The CDR3 is CASSSEAFF. In DNA, the CDR3 is TGTGCCAGCAGCTCTGAAGCTTTCTTT.

This chain connects TRBV14 to TRBJ1-1; D is undetermined. Trimming cost V 2 bases and J 1 base, with 8 bases left between them. This CDR3 region has 14 residues. Germline CDR1 is SGHDN and CDR2 is FVKESK. CDR3 DNA: TGTGCCAGCAGCCAAATAATTGGGAACACTGAAGCTTTCTTT. Protein sequence: CASSQIIGNTEAFF.